This record covers a single TCR beta chain. The antigen is unknown. The PCR contained 60 Vbeta and 13 Jbeta primers. Clones were sequenced by immunoSEQ multiplex PCR, and TCRdb holds only the in-frame ones, with some missing. The sample carries roughly 200,000 clones, about 9% recorded once. This record comes from a study of cytomegalovirus exposure and HLA in healthy donors. The study's findings and limits: Altogether, 160 or so TCR beta chains were recorded as cytomegalovirus-associated.

This clonotype was obtained from a woman aged 25 to 39 in good health and CMV-seropositive. The sample consisted of PBMCs.

DNA for the CDR3: TGTGCCAGCAGCTTAGGGTTCGGGGGTCCTGGGACCCAGTACTTC. Translation: CASSLGFGGPGTQYF. This sequence joins TRBV7-9 and TRBJ2-5; TRBD2 is a possible D gene (6 bases). Germline loops: CDR1 SEHNR, CDR2 FQNEAQ (reference sequence). This CDR3 is built from 15 residues. The V end lost 1 base, the J end lost 7 bases, and 16 bases lay between the germline ends.